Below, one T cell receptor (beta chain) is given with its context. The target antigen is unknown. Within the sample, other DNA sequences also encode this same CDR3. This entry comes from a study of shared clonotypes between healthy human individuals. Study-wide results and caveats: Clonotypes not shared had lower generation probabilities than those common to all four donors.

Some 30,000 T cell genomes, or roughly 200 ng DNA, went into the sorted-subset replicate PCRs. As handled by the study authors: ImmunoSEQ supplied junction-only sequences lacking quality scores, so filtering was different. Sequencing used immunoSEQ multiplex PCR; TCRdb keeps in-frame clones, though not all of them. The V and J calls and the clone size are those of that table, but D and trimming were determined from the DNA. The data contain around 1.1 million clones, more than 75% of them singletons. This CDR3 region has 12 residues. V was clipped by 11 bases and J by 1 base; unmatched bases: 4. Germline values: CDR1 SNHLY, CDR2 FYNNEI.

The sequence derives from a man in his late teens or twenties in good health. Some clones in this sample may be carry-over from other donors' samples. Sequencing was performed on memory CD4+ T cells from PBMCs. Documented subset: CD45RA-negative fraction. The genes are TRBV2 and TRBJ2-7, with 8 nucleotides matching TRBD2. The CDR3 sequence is CASQRGSYEQYF. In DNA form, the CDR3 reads TGTGCCTCACAGCGGGGGTCCTACGAGCAGTACTTC.